This TCR beta chain was captured by sequencing in a study of breast tumors, draining lymph nodes, adjacent tissues. Study observations and caveats: Compared with basal-like, luminal-like tumors shared significantly more repertoire with nontumor tissue. Most tumor T cells seemingly derive from lymph node, then expand in tumor. Compared with lymph nodes, tumors were less diverse; compared with nontumor tissue, more.

Note on this clonotype: What it recognizes is unknown. At one boundary the junction diverges from the germline segment, which might be a read error.

CDR3 size: 12 residues. MiXCR, applied by TCRdb to the multiplex PCR reads, yields one record per CDR3 protein. This sample has about 140,000 distinct CDR3 sequences; about 33% occur once, and the top ten carry approximately 2.3%. Samples came from axillary lymph nodes draining the breast cancer. This receptor was obtained from a female donor with breast cancer. Some clones in this sample may be carry-over from other donors' samples. What was sequenced was axillary lymph node tissue. The J gene is TRBJ2-7, the V gene TRBV12-3 or TRBV12-4; 9 bases are shared with TRBD2. CDR3: CAGSLRGGEQYF. The CDR3 coding sequence is TGTGCCGGCAGTTTGCGGGGGGGCGAGCAGTACTTC.